A selection of T cell receptor beta chains follows, all from one sample in a study of blood T cell repertoires in COVID-19. The data were produced by immunoSEQ multiplex PCR, yet TCRdb's version contains in-frame clones alone and is incomplete. The sample shows about 440,000 clones, 70% to 90% of them seen only once. Sequenced sample: PBMCs or T cells enriched from blood (not recorded which). Receptors originate from a woman between 18 and 29 years old with acute COVID-19. CDR3s include the opening cysteine and the closing phenylalanine or tryptophan. The D gene is left open where the match is weak. Rows may omit the clone size; those that give it use once, few, many or a size class.

once	TRBV7-3	TRBJ2-5	.	TGTGCCAGCAGCTCGACATCCAAAGAGACCCAGTACTTC	CASSSTSKETQYF
.	TRBV30	TRBJ1-6	TRBD1	TGTGCCTGGAGTGTAACCGGGACAGGTTTCGAAGTACGCTCCTATAATTCACCCCTCCACTTT	CAWSVTGTGFEVRSYNSPLHF
.	TRBV7-9	TRBJ2-5	TRBD2	TGTGCCAGCAGCCCAAAGACTAGCGGGAGGGCCTGGGAGACCCAGTACTTC	CASSPKTSGRAWETQYF
once	TRBV9	TRBJ2-2	.	TGTGCCAGCAGCGTAGGAATGGAGTTAGACGGGGCCGGGGAGCTGTTTTTT	CASSVGMELDGAGELFF
.	TRBV9	TRBJ2-7	TRBD1	TGTGCCAGCAGCGTAGATGGGGCCGGGACAGTCTACGAGCAGTACTTC	CASSVDGAGTVYEQYF
once	TRBV18	TRBJ2-5	.	TGTGCCAGCTCACCAGGGCAGGGTACGAGGGAGACCCAGTACTTC	CASSPGQGTRETQYF
few	TRBV28	TRBJ2-5	TRBD2	TGTGCCAGCAGCAATAGCGGGAATACCATACAAGATTTGTGGACCCAGTACTTC	CASSNSGNTIQDLWTQYF
.	TRBV5-4	TRBJ2-1	.	TGTGCCAGCAGCTTGGGGGGCAAGAGCTCCTACAATGAGCAGTTCTTC	CASSLGGKSSYNEQFF
.	TRBV12-3/TRBV12-4	TRBJ2-7	.	TGTGCCAGCAGTTTTTCAGGGATCTACGAGCAGTACTTC	CASSFSGIYEQYF
.	TRBV4-1	TRBJ1-2	.	TGCGCCAGCAGCCAAGTACAGGGAAGTGGCTACACCTTC	CASSQVQGSGYTF
once	TRBV10-3	TRBJ2-2	.	TGTGCCATCGGCGGCTCTAGAGACACCGGGGAGCTGTTTTTT	CAIGGSRDTGELFF
.	TRBV6-5	TRBJ2-7	.	TGTGCCAGCAGTTACTCGAGAAGCTACGAGCAGTACTTC	CASSYSRSYEQYF
once	TRBV27	TRBJ2-7	TRBD2	TGTGCCAGCTCCGTAAAGGGACTACTTACCTACGAGCAGTACTTC	CASSVKGLLTYEQYF
.	TRBV12-3/TRBV12-4	TRBJ1-4	.	TGTGCCAGCAGTTTGGGGGGAGGAGAAAAACTGTTTTTT	CASSLGGGEKLFF
.	TRBV7-9	TRBJ1-2	TRBD1	TGTGCCAGCAGCCCGACGAGAATAACGGACAGGGGGTCGGTTGGCTACACCTTC	CASSPTRITDRGSVGYTF
.	TRBV12-3/TRBV12-4	TRBJ1-1	.	TGTGCCAGCAGACAGACAGGCAACACTGAAGCTTTCTTT	CASRQTGNTEAFF
.	TRBV7-9	TRBJ2-7	.	TGTGCCAGCAGCTCGTCAGGGGAGAACTACGAGCAGTACTTC	CASSSSGENYEQYF
.	TRBV7-2	TRBJ2-7	.	TGTGCCAGCAGCCAGGGTGTCTACGAGCAGTACTTC	CASSQGVYEQYF
.	TRBV2	TRBJ2-1	TRBD2	TGTGCCAGCAGTCTAGCGGGGGGTCTCTCCTACAATGAGCAGTTCTTC	CASSLAGGLSYNEQFF
once	TRBV12-3/TRBV12-4	TRBJ1-1	.	TGTGCCAGCGAACAGGGCGGGACTGAAGCTTTCTTT	CASEQGGTEAFF
.	TRBV3-1/TRBV3-2	TRBJ1-6	.	TGTGCCAGCACCCGGACGGGGGATAATTCACCCCTCCACTTT	CASTRTGDNSPLHF
.	TRBV7-7	TRBJ2-2	.	TGTGCTAGCAGCCGGGACACCTCCACCGGGGAGCTGTTTTTT	CASSRDTSTGELFF
.	TRBV7-9	TRBJ1-5	TRBD1	TGTGCCAGCAGCCTTGGACAGGGCGATCAGCCCCAGCATTTT	CASSLGQGDQPQHF
.	TRBV5-1	TRBJ1-4	.	TGCGCCAGCAGCGACAGAACTAATGAAAAACTGTTTTTT	CASSDRTNEKLFF
.	TRBV7-9	TRBJ1-3	.	TGTGCCAGCAGCCCCGTGGCGGACACCATATATTTT	CASSPVADTIYF
.	TRBV19	TRBJ2-5	.	TGTGCCAGTAGTATAACGAGGAAAGGAGAGACCCAGTACTTC	CASSITRKGETQYF
.	TRBV5-4	TRBJ1-2	.	TGTGCCAGCAGCTTGGGTGGACAGAACTATGGCTACACCTTC	CASSLGGQNYGYTF
.	TRBV7-8	TRBJ1-5	.	TGTGCCAGCAGTAGAGCAGGGGTCGGTTATCAGCCCCAGCATTTT	CASSRAGVGYQPQHF
.	TRBV5-8	TRBJ2-5	TRBD2	TGTGCCAGCAGCACAGCGGGAGTGGGAGAGACCCAGTACTTC	CASSTAGVGETQYF
.	TRBV6-5	TRBJ2-2	.	TGTGCCAGCACTCAATCCGCAGGGAACACCGGGGAGCTGTTTTTT	CASTQSAGNTGELFF
.	TRBV5-4	TRBJ1-4	.	TGTGCCAGCAGCTCAACGGGGGGTTGGAATGAAAAACTGTTTTTT	CASSSTGGWNEKLFF
.	TRBV11-2	TRBJ1-1	TRBD1	TGTGCCAGCAGCTCGGGACAGACGAACACTGAAGCTTTCTTT	CASSSGQTNTEAFF
once	TRBV2	TRBJ1-5	.	TGTGCCAGCAGTGAGGGCACCTATCAGCCCCAGCATTTT	CASSEGTYQPQHF